This TCR beta chain stems from a study of beta chain features in type 1 diabetes (dated by TCRdb to 2017 to 2018). With regard to the full study: Mean age, gender distribution, total cell number and subset yield were not different between patients and healthy donors. Regulatory and stem cell-like memory subsets were obtained from only 8 patients and roughly 8 healthy donors, while naive and central memory subsets were obtained from all 30 or so donors. In the study, TCRB repertoires of sorted circulating CD4+ T cell subsets from recently diagnosed type 1 diabetes patients were compared with those of matched healthy donors. A total of roughly 100,000,000 sorted cells were examined across all samples, and the number of cells per subset was strongly correlated with RNA yield. What the authors observed across the whole study: At VDJ recombination sites, patients with type 1 diabetes made fewer insertions and deleted more nucleotides, a pattern implying thymic rearrangement abnormalities. Shorter templates might have been favored by PCR, but patient and control samples were amplified and corrected together, so both groups would have been affected equally by any skew. Naive, central memory and regulatory TCRB repertoires appeared more similar among patients than among healthy donors. Only small numbers of individuals were included in the HLA sub-analyses, which left unresolved whether HLA type had any influence on TCRB rearrangement. A moderate but significant shortening of TCRB CDR3 length was observed in type 1 diabetes patients in all four CD4+ subsets. Because cDNA was sequenced instead of genomic DNA, activated cells with high expression could be over-represented, although the groups did not differ in activation or CD3 levels.

Each donor gave one peripheral blood draw, averaging roughly 100 mL, which was collected into heparinised tubes. A BD FACSAria II and a panel including CD45RO, CCR7, CD25, CD127, CD95 and CD27 were used to sort naive, central memory, regulatory and stem cell-like memory CD4+ T cells. Every sorted population had a purity above 95%. PBMCs were isolated right away by Lymphoprep density gradient centrifugation and were stained directly, without culture. So that batch effects would be minimized, each experiment stained and sorted samples in pairs, pairing one healthy donor with one patient. V is shortened by 0 bases, J by 8 bases, and the region joining them spans 13 bases. The CDR3 starts with the cysteine, ends with the phenylalanine, and has 14 residues. Only CDR3 DNA is held: 42 bases, read in frame from base 1. Taken from the germline V gene (reference sequence), the CDR1 and CDR2 loops are PRHDT and FYEKMQ.

All of the isolated RNA was reverse transcribed with the High Capacity cDNA Reverse Transcription Kit, so expressed TCRB transcripts were sequenced. Naive, central memory and regulatory T cell samples underwent deep immunoSEQ sequencing, averaging roughly 3.3 million total reads per sample. After sorted cells were lysed in RLT buffer, RNA was extracted with DNase-treated RNeasy Micro or Mini kits, with the choice depending on cell number. To prevent cross-contamination, every cell subset was processed on its own, while patient and healthy donor samples were processed together. TCRB sequences were amplified from cDNA with the immunoSEQ multiplex PCR, producing 87-bp fragments spanning the CDR3 region. Sequencing of the amplicons was performed on the Illumina HiSeq platform. On the study's bioinformatics: PCR bias was corrected computationally using synthetic template baselines, and reads within Hamming distance 2 were collapsed, with unmergeable singletons discarded. By aligning reads against IMGT, V, D and J genes, CDR3 length, and insertions or deletions at six rearrangement sites were assigned. Within each subset, clonotype counts were normalized to sorted cell number, and only after that were true diversity and Gini coefficients computed with the tcR R package. The overlap coefficient, calculated on TCRB nucleotide sequences, was used to quantify repertoire sharing. TCRdb limited this immuneACCESS table to in-frame rearrangements with V and J called. A share of clones is missing; checked studies link under half to unresolved V genes, and the rest is unexplained. The V and J calls and the clone size are those of that table, but D and trimming were determined from the DNA. Recorded for this sample are 160,000 or so clones; 7.5% to 9.5% of them occurred a single time. Of the sample, 2% to 2.5% is held by the ten largest clones.

About this clone itself: It lacks a known antigen. Base qualities are missing; no much larger clone stands one base away.

This sequence was found in a woman aged 18-29 years in good health. This receptor chain uses TRBV13 and TRBJ1-2; no D segment can be confidently identified. Sequenced material: central memory CD4+ T cells from blood. This receptor has the CDR3 CASSLGRESWGYTF. Read as DNA, the sequence is TGTGCCAGCAGCTTAGGCCGAGAGTCCTGGGGCTACACCTTC.